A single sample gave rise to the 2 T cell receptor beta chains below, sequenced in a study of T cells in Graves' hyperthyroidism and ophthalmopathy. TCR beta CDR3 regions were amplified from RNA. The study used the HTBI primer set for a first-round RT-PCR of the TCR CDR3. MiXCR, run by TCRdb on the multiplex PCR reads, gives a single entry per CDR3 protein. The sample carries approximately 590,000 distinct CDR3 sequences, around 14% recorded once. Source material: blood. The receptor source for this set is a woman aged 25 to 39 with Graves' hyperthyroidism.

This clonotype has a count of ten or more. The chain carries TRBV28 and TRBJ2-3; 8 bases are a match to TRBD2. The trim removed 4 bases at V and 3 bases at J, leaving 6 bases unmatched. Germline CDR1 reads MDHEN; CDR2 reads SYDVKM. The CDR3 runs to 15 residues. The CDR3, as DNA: TGTGCCAGCAGTTCGAGCGGGAGTGTTACAGATACGCAGTATTTT. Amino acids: CASSSSGSVTDTQYF.

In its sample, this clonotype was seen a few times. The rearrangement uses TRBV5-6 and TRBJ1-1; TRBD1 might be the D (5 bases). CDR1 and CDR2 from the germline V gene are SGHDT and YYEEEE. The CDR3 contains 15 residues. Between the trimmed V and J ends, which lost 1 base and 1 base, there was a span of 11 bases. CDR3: CASSLKGPTNTEAFF. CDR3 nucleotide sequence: TGTGCCAGCAGCTTGAAGGGACCGACGAACACTGAAGCTTTCTTT.